The rows below give T cell receptor beta chains drawn from one sample of a study of a mutant IDH1 vaccine in newly diagnosed glioma. Their cognate antigens are unknown. Data came from immunoSEQ multiplex PCR; TCRdb stores just in-frame clones and leaves some out. The table has 110,000 or so clones, 85% to 90% seen once. The source was PBMCs, collected from a glioma patient whose treatment included an IDH1 peptide vaccine. Every receptor here comes from a woman aged 50 to 65 with glioma. The CDR3 runs from the conserved cysteine through the conserved F or W.

CDR3	V	J
CASSLRTSGTYNEQFF	TRBV5-1	TRBJ2-1
CASSTLAGNTGELFF	TRBV11-2	TRBJ2-2
CASTRGTISYEQYF	TRBV6-1	TRBJ2-7
CASSLTGGNQETQYF	TRBV7-8	TRBJ2-5
CAWSVQGLYEQYF	TRBV30	TRBJ2-7
CAWSGAGGETQYF	TRBV30	TRBJ2-5
CASSFIDATNEKLFF	TRBV28	TRBJ1-4
CASSWGTGYYGYTF	TRBV5-6	TRBJ1-2
CASSPVTGEGTEAFF	TRBV4-2	TRBJ1-1
CASSVDYNEQFF	TRBV9	TRBJ2-1
CASSPTSGRALSYEQYF	TRBV4-2	TRBJ2-7
CASSPVGSRSGYEQYF	TRBV27	TRBJ2-7
CASSPGRGQGGVEAFF	TRBV5-1	TRBJ1-1